This T cell receptor beta chain was sequenced for a study of OX40 agonist ivuxolimab in advanced cancers. Some clones are missing from TCRdb's copy, which holds only in-frame ones; the method was immunoSEQ multiplex PCR. The table records fewer than 100,000 clones, 70% to 90% of them present only once. The TCR comes from an adult with an advanced solid tumor such as melanoma, head and neck, liver or kidney cancer. The specimen comprised CD4+ or CD8+ T cells sorted from blood, sampled in a trial of the OX40 agonist ivuxolimab.

The DNA of the CDR3 is TGTGCCAGCAGTGATCCATCGGAGTTCCCCTACGAGCAGTACTTC. Encoded protein: CASSDPSEFPYEQYF. V gene TRBV2 combines with J gene TRBJ2-7; D is unresolved. In germline, CDR1 is SNHLY, CDR2 FYNNEI. Trimming took off 3 bases at V and 2 bases at J, with 14 bases between the two ends. This CDR3 is 15 amino acids long.